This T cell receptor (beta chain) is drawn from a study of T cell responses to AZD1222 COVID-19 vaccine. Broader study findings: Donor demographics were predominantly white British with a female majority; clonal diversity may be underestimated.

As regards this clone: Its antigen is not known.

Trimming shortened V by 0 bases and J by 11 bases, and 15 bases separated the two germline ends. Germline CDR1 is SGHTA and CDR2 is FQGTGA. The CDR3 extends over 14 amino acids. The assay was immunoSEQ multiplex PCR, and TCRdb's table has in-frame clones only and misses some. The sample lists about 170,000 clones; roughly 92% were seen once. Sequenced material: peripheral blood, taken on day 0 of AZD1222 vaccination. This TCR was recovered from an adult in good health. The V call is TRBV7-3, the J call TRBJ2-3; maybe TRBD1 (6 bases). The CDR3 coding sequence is TGTGCCAGCAGCTTAACTTCAGGACAGCTTATGCAGTATTTT. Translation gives CASSLTSGQLMQYF.